This TCR beta chain was found in a study of CD8 T cells in Susac syndrome. Random hexamers served to reverse transcribe roughly 0.5 to 1 ug RNA. TCRdb ran MiXCR on the immunoSEQ multiplex PCR reads and lists one entry per CDR3 protein. The table lists around 180,000 distinct CDR3 sequences, about 95% of them singletons. V shed 4 bases and J 1 base; nucleotides not matched to a gene: 3. Germline loops: CDR1 SGHTA, CDR2 FQGTGA. The CDR3 length is 15 residues. The clonotype was recovered from a human donor with multiple sclerosis. The chain carries TRBV7-3 and TRBJ2-3, with TRBD1 identical over 9 bases. The sequencing input was CD8+ T cells from PBMCs. The CDR3 nucleotides read TGTGCCAGCAGCTATACAGGGGGCGGCACAGATACGCAGTATTTT. Its translation: CASSYTGGGTDTQYF.